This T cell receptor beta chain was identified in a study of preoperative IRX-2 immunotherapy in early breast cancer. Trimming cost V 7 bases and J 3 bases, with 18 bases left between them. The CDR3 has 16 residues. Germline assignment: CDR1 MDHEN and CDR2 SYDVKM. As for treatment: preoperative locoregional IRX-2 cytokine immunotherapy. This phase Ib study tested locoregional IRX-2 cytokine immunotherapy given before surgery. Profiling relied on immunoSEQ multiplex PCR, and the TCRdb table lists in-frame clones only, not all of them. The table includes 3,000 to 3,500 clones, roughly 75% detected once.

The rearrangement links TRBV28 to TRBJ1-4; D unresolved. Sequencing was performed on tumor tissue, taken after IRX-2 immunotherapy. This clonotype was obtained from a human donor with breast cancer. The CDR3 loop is CASTTRDPAANEKLFF. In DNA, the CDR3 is TGTGCCAGCACCACCCGAGACCCAGCGGCTAATGAAAAACTGTTTTTT.